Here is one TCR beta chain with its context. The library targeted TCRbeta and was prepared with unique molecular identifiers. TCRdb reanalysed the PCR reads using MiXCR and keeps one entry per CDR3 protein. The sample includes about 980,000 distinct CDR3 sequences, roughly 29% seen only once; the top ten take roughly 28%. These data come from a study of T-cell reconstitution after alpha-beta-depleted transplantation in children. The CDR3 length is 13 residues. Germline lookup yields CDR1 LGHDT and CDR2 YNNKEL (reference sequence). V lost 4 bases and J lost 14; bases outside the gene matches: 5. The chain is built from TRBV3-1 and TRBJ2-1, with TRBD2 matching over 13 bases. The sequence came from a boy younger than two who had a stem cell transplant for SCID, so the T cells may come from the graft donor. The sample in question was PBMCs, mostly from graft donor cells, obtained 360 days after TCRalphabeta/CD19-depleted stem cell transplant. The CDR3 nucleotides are TGTGCCAGCAGCCCCGGACTAGCGGGGGTGGAGTTCTTC. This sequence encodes CASSPGLAGVEFF.